Following are 30 T cell receptor beta chains from one sample sequenced in a study of cytomegalovirus exposure and HLA in healthy donors. TCRdb's table, derived via immunoSEQ multiplex PCR, lists solely in-frame clones and lacks some. This table holds some 250,000 clones, almost 90% found once. Input material: PBMCs. Receptors originate from a woman between 18 and 30 years old in good health and CMV-seronegative.

The rearrangement uses TRBV28 and TRBJ1-1; unclear D gene. Trimming removed 4 bases at V and 1 base at J, with 10 bases between. Per germline, CDR1 MDHEN and CDR2 SYDVKM. The CDR3 length is 14 residues. The CDR3 reads CASSWASENTEAFF. The CDR3 region has the DNA TGTGCCAGCAGTTGGGCTTCCGAGAACACTGAAGCTTTCTTT.

The sample holds many counts of this clone. The chain combines TRBV9 with TRBJ2-7, with a tentative D call TRBD1 (5 bases). Germline V CDR1 and CDR2: SGDLS, YYNGEE. V was clipped by 0 bases and J by 0 bases, with 10 bases between them. The CDR3 is made up of 15 amino acids. The CDR3 DNA is TGTGCCAGCAGCGTAGGGGGCGACGACTCCTACGAGCAGTACTTC. Its translation is CASSVGGDDSYEQYF.

The chain employs TRBV28 and TRBJ2-5, with 7 positions matching TRBD1. The junction had 5 bases not matched to a gene; V was cut back by 6 bases and J by 1 base. The CDR3 sequence is 14 residues long. Germline CDR1 MDHEN, CDR2 SYDVKM. In DNA form, the CDR3 reads TGTGCCAGCAGCCCAGGGGGATCCCAAGAGACCCAGTACTTC. It specifies CASSPGGSQETQYF.

The gene calls are TRBV9 and TRBJ1-5; possible D gene TRBD1, 6 bases. The V and J ends lost 4 bases and 5 bases respectively, with 13 bases between them. Germline V gene data show CDR1 as SGDLS and CDR2 as YYNGEE. The length of the CDR3 is 14 residues. The CDR3 region is CASSFTGFDQPQHF. CDR3 bases: TGTGCCAGCAGCTTCACAGGGTTCGATCAGCCCCAGCATTTT.

The rearrangement links TRBV7-9 to TRBJ2-7, with D hard to call. V gave up 3 bases and J gave up 3 bases, with 9 bases separating them. This CDR3 is built from 13 residues. Germline CDR1 and CDR2: SEHNR and FQNEAQ (reference sequence). The CDR3 DNA follows: TGTGCCAGCAGCTTGTCTAACGGCTACGAGCAGTACTTC. Encoded protein: CASSLSNGYEQYF.

The table lists this clone with a count of one. V usage is TRBV4-3 and J usage is TRBJ2-1; 7 positions agree with TRBD2. The junction had 15 bases not matched to a gene; V was cut back by 0 bases and J by 4 bases. CDR1 LGHNA and CDR2 YSLEER come from the germline V gene. The CDR3 totals 19 residues. The CDR3 loop is CASSQDIYFGTMNYNEQFF. The CDR3 nucleotides are TGCGCCAGCAGCCAAGATATCTATTTCGGGACTATGAATTACAATGAGCAGTTCTTC.

The chain links TRBV5-4 to TRBJ1-1; D not certain. The CDR3 extends over 13 amino acids. Trimming cost V 1 base and J 0 bases, with 4 bases left between them. The germline V gene has CDR1 SGHNT and CDR2 YYREEE (reference sequence). As DNA, the CDR3 is TGTGCCAGCAGCTTGACTGTGAACACTGAAGCTTTCTTT. This encodes CASSLTVNTEAFF.

The sample holds one count of this clone. The chain is built from TRBV27 and TRBJ1-1; D perhaps matches TRBD1 (5 bases). The CDR3 is 13 amino acids. Deletions cut 2 bases from V and 5 bases from J, with 9 bases between. Germline V lookup: CDR1 MNHEY, CDR2 SMNVEV (reference sequence). CDR3 region: CASSLLGGTEAFF. CDR3 nucleotide sequence: TGTGCCAGCAGTTTACTCGGGGGAACTGAAGCTTTCTTT.

The sample holds a few counts of this clone. This chain connects TRBV6-4 to TRBJ2-7; TRBD2 matches 8 bases. The V gene's germline CDR1 is MRHNA and CDR2 SNTAGT. The CDR3 totals 14 residues. The trim removed 9 bases at V and 0 bases at J, leaving 7 bases unmatched. The CDR3 loop is CARAGGGTSYEQYF. For the CDR3, the DNA is TGTGCCAGGGCCGGGGGGGGTACCTCCTACGAGCAGTACTTC.

This chain links TRBV29-1 with TRBJ2-5, with TRBD2 identical over 9 bases. The CDR3 length is 13 residues. The V gene end was trimmed by 4 bases and the J gene end by 5 bases; junction bases not matched to a gene: 5. Per germline, CDR1 SQVTM and CDR2 ANQGSEA. As DNA, the CDR3 is TGCAGCGTTGGGATAAGCGGGGGGGAGACCCAGTACTTC. It is translated as CSVGISGGETQYF.

This clone has just one count. V is TRBV2 and J is TRBJ2-7; 8 nucleotides match TRBD1. V lost 7 bases and J lost 2; bases outside the gene matches: 10. The V gene's germline CDR1 is SNHLY and CDR2 FYNNEI. The length of the CDR3 is 15 residues. CDR3 protein: CASIPRGRGTYEQYF. CDR3 DNA: TGTGCCAGCATCCCCAGGGGGCGCGGAACCTACGAGCAGTACTTC.

This chain uses TRBV18 with TRBJ1-2; D is perhaps TRBD1 (5 bases). This CDR3 comprises 14 residues. Germline V gives CDR1 KGHSH, CDR2 LQKENI. The ends were cut back, 1 base at V and 2 bases at J, with 8 bases in the middle. The CDR3 sequence is CASSPQGSNYGYTF. In DNA form, the CDR3 reads TGTGCCAGCTCACCACAGGGGTCCAACTATGGCTACACCTTC. Using reference TRBV18 and TRBJ1-2 for the parts outside the CDR3, the full variable domain is NAGVMQNPRHLVRRRGQEARLRCSPMKGHSHVYWYRQLPEEGLKFMVYLQKENIIDESGMPKERFSAEFPKEGPSILRIQQVVRGDSAAYFCASSPQGSNYGYTFGSGTRLTVV.

This clone came up a few times. The chain carries TRBV5-1 and TRBJ2-7; 13 nucleotides agree with TRBD2. Trimming removed 1 base from V and 3 bases from J; junction bases left unmatched: 4. The CDR3 is 16 residues long. The germline gives CDR1 SGHRS, CDR2 YFSETQ. The CDR3 protein is CASSLTSGGAVYEQYF. CDR3 DNA sequence: TGCGCCAGCAGCTTGACTAGCGGGGGGGCTGTCTACGAGCAGTACTTC. Supplemented by reference TRBV5-1 and TRBJ2-7, the full variable domain reads KAGVTQTPRYLIKTRGQQVTLSCSPISGHRSVSWYQQTPGQGLQFLFEYFSETQRNKGNFPGRFSGRQFSNSRSEMNVSTLELGDSALYLCASSLTSGGAVYEQYFGPGTRLTVT.

The rearrangement links TRBV7-2 to TRBJ1-5; the D is unclear. The CDR3 has 15 residues. CDR1 and CDR2 from the germline V gene are SGHTA and FQGNSA. Trimming stripped 4 bases from V and 1 base from J, with 11 bases between. CDR3 in DNA: TGTGCCAGCAGCTCCGGGCGGGTAAGCAATCAGCCCCAGCATTTT. Translation gives CASSSGRVSNQPQHF.

The chain carries TRBV19 and TRBJ2-5; possible D gene TRBD1, 6 bases. V dropped 3 bases and J dropped 3 bases, with 8 bases sitting between them. This CDR3 contains 13 residues. Germline-derived CDR1 and CDR2 are LNHDA and SQIVND (reference sequence). The CDR3 region has the DNA TGTGCCAGTAGTATGAGGACAGAAGAGACCCAGTACTTC. Amino acid sequence: CASSMRTEETQYF. The full variable domain, completed using reference TRBV19 and TRBJ2-5, is DGGITQSPKYLFRKEGQNVTLSCEQNLNHDAMYWYRQDPGQGLRLIYYSQIVNDFQKGDIAEGYSVSREKKESFPLTVTSAQKNPTAFYLCASSMRTEETQYFGPGTRLLVL.

V is TRBV5-1 and J is TRBJ2-7; possible D gene TRBD1, 6 bases. The CDR3 has 15 residues. The V and J ends lost 3 bases and 0 bases respectively, with 13 bases between them. Germline V gene sequence: CDR1 SGHRS, CDR2 YFSETQ. The CDR3 DNA reads as TGCGCCAGCAGCTGCTCAGGGGCAAGCTCCTACGAGCAGTACGTC. It is translated as CASSCSGASSYEQYV.

The chain's CDR3 is CASSASFGAVNTGELFF. As DNA, the CDR3 is TGTGCCAGCAGCGCCAGTTTTGGGGCGGTGAACACCGGGGAGCTGTTTTTT. The chain employs TRBV11-2 and TRBJ2-2; a weak D match, TRBD1 (5 bases). The CDR3 is 17 amino acids. Looked up from germline, CDR1 is SGHAT and CDR2 is FQNNGV. Trimming left V 5 bases short and J 1 base short, with 17 bases between.

The gene calls are TRBV5-1 and TRBJ2-7, with D possibly being TRBD1 (5 bases). V was shortened by 5 bases and J by 1 base, with 10 bases between the two germline ends. Germline CDR1 SGHRS, CDR2 YFSETQ. This CDR3 is 13 amino acids long. The CDR3 region is CASRGAGSYEQYF. The CDR3 nucleotides read TGCGCCAGCAGGGGCGCAGGGTCCTACGAGCAGTACTTC.

This chain links TRBV7-2 with TRBJ1-6; TRBD1 aligns across 7 bases. The V and J ends lost 7 bases and 9 bases, in that order; junction bases with no gene match: 18. This CDR3 comprises 17 residues. The germline gives CDR1 SGHTA, CDR2 FQGNSA. The CDR3 bases are TGTGCCAGCACCGAATCGACGAGGAGGGGGCGAGGTTCACCCCTCCACTTT. It codes for CASTESTRRGRGSPLHF. Filled out from reference TRBV7-2 and TRBJ1-6, the complete variable domain reads GAGVSQSPSNKVTEKGKDVELRCDPISGHTALYWYRQSLGQGLEFLIYFQGNSAPDKSGLPSDRFSAERTGGSVSTLTIQRTQQEDSAVYLCASTESTRRGRGSPLHFGNGTRLTVT.

This chain links TRBV5-4 with TRBJ1-6, with D possibly matching TRBD1 (6 bases). Deletions cut 5 bases from V and 7 bases from J, with 13 bases between. Germline CDR1 reads SGHNT; CDR2 reads YYREEE (reference sequence). The CDR3 sequence is 14 residues long. The CDR3 DNA is TGTGCCAGCAGAAAGGACAGTCAAAATTCACCCCTCCACTTT. The encoded protein is CASRKDSQNSPLHF.

The chain uses TRBV9 and TRBJ2-3, with TRBD2 matching 8 bases. Germline CDR1 SGDLS, CDR2 YYNGEE. The CDR3 loop spans 15 amino acids. Trimming at V came to 6 bases and at J to 3 bases, leaving 9 bases not matched to a gene. The CDR3 DNA reads TGTGCCAGCACCTTCGGGGGGGGCGGGACAGATACGCAGTATTTT. As protein: CASTFGGGGTDTQYF.

The sample holds one count of this clone. The genes are TRBV6-5 and TRBJ2-1; 10 positions agree with TRBD1. Trimming removed 5 bases from V and 5 bases from J; junction bases left unmatched: 6. CDR1 and CDR2 (germline): MNHEY, SVGAGI. The CDR3 has 15 amino acids. CDR3 DNA: TGTGCCAGCAGTCGAGCCGGGACAGGGGACAATGAGCAGTTCTTC. Translated: CASSRAGTGDNEQFF.

J is TRBJ2-3 and V is TRBV6-4; D remains ambiguous. CDR3 size: 13 residues. Germline V gene data show CDR1 as MRHNA and CDR2 as SNTAGT. Deletions cut 2 bases from V and 3 bases from J, with 6 bases between. Written as DNA, the CDR3 is TGTGCCAGCAGTGACCCTGTTACAGATACGCAGTATTTT. Its translation: CASSDPVTDTQYF.

This clone was seen just once. V usage is TRBV2 and J usage is TRBJ2-1; 12 nucleotides line up with TRBD2. After removal of 2 bases from V and 8 bases from J, the junction contained 4 bases not matched to a gene. The CDR3 has 15 residues. Germline CDR1 is SNHLY and CDR2 is FYNNEI. The CDR3 DNA follows: TGTGCCAGCAGTGAAAAGACTAGCGGGGGCCATGAGCAGTTCTTC. Its protein is CASSEKTSGGHEQFF.

This clone was seen a single time. The chain recombines TRBV5-1 with TRBJ2-3; 7 bases align to TRBD1. The V gene's germline CDR1 is SGHRS and CDR2 YFSETQ. The CDR3 contains 16 residues. The V and J ends lost 5 bases and 0 bases, in that order; junction bases with no gene match: 9. The CDR3 sequence: CASSYRGHPSTDTQYF. CDR3 nucleotide sequence: TGCGCCAGCAGTTACAGGGGCCACCCTAGCACAGATACGCAGTATTTT.

The rearrangement uses TRBV2 and TRBJ2-5; 10 bases map to TRBD2. Germline trimming cut 0 bases from V and 2 bases from J; bases unmatched to any gene: 3. The CDR3 is 16 residues long. Per the germline V gene, CDR1 is SNHLY and CDR2 is FYNNEI. The DNA for the CDR3 is TGTGCCAGCAGTGAAGCCTTGGGACTAGCGCAAGAGACCCAGTACTTC. Protein sequence: CASSEALGLAQETQYF.

The gene calls are TRBV30 and TRBJ1-1; the D gene is possibly TRBD1 (5 bases). V lost 4 bases to trimming and J lost 4 bases, with 13 bases between them. From germline, CDR1 is GTSNPN and CDR2 SVGIG (reference sequence). This CDR3 comprises 13 residues. In DNA form, the CDR3 reads TGTGCCTGGAAAGTGGGGGGAGGCACTGAAGCTTTCTTT. Encoded protein: CAWKVGGGTEAFF.

CDR3 bases: TGTGCCAGCAGTCCATATCCCGGGACTCCCAGCTCCTACAATGAGCAGTTCTTC. Translation gives CASSPYPGTPSSYNEQFF. The chain recombines TRBV28 with TRBJ2-1; tentatively, D is TRBD2 (6 bases). The CDR3 contains 18 residues. The germline gives CDR1 MDHEN, CDR2 SYDVKM. Trimming took 5 bases from V and 0 from J, leaving 20 bases between them.

The chain employs TRBV4-1 and TRBJ2-7; the match to TRBD1 covers 8 bases. The CDR3 contains 14 residues. Germline values: CDR1 MGHRA, CDR2 YSYEKL. J lost 4 bases, V lost 0 bases, and 2 bases had no gene match. In nucleotides, the CDR3 is TGCGCCAGCAGCCAAGACAGGGGGCCGTACGAGCAGTACTTC. This gives the protein CASSQDRGPYEQYF.

The rearrangement joins TRBV10-1 to TRBJ1-1; D not resolved. Deletions cut 1 base from V and 3 bases from J, with 9 bases between. The CDR3 covers 14 residues. The germline CDR1 and CDR2 sequences are WNHNN and SYGVQD (reference sequence). The CDR3 is CASSELGRDTEAFF. As DNA, the CDR3 is TGCGCCAGCAGTGAGTTGGGGAGGGACACTGAAGCTTTCTTT.